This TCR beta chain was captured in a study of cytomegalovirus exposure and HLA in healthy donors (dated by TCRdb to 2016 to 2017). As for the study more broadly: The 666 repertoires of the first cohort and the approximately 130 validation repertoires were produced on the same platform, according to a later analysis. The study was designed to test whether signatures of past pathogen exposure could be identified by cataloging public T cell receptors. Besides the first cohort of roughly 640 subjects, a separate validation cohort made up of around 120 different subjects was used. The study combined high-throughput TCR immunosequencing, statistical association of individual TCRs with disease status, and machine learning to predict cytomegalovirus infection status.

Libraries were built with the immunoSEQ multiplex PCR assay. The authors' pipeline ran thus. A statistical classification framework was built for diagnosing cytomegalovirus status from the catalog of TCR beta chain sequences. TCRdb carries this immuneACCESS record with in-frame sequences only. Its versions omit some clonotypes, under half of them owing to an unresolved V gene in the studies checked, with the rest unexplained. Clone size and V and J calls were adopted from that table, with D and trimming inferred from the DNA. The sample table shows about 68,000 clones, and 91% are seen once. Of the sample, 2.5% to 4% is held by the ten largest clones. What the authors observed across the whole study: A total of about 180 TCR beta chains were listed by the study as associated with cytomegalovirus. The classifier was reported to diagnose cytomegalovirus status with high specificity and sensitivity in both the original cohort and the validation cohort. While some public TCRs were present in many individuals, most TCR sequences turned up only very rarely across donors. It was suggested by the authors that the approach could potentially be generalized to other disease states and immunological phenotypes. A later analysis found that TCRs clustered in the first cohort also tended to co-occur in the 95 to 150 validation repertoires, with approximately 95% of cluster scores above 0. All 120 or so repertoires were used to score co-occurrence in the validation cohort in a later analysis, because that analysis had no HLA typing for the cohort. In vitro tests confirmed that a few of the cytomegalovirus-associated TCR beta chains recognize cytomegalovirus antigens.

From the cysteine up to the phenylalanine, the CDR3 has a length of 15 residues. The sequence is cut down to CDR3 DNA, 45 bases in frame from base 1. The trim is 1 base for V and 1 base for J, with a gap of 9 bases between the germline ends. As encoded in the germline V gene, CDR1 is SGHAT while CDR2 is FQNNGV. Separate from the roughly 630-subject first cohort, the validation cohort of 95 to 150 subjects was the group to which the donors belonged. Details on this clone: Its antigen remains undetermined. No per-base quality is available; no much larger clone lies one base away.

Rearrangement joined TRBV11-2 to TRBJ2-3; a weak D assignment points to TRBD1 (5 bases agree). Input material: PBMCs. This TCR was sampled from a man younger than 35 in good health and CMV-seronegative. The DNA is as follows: TGTGCCAGCAGCTTAGGGACAAGCCGCACAGATACGCAGTATTTT. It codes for CASSLGTSRTDTQYF.